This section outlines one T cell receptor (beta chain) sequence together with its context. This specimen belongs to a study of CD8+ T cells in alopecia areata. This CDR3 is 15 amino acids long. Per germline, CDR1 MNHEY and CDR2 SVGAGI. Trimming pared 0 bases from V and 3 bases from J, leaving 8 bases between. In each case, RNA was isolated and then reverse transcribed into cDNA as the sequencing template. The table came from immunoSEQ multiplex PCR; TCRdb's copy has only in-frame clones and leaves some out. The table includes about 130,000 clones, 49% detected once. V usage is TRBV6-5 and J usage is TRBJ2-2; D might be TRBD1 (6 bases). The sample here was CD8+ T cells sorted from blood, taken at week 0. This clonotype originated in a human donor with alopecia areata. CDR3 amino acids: CASSYSGQDTGELFF. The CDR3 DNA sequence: TGTGCCAGCAGTTACTCGGGACAAGACACCGGGGAGCTGTTTTTT.